One and the same sample provided the 24 T cell receptor beta chains below, sequenced in a study of human T cells and chemical hapten exposure. As for time point: patch test 1, 2 weeks after DPC sensitization. The treatment was: therapeutic diphenylcyclopropenone sensitization with weekly scalp DPC. TCRdb fed the RACE reads into MiXCR, producing one record per CDR3 protein. This sample yields 150,000 to 200,000 distinct CDR3 sequences, of which 14% are seen a single time; less than 2% belongs to the top ten. The material was whole blood, obtained in connection with sensitization to the hapten diphenylcyclopropenone (DPC). These receptors all come from a woman aged 30 to 39 with alopecia areata. Some clones in this sample may be carry-over from other donors' samples.

This clonotype was seen a handful of times. This chain uses TRBV12-5 with TRBJ2-1; 7 bases agree with TRBD2. V trimming: 1 base; J trimming: 5 bases; junction bases outside the gene matches: 2. The CDR3 length is 14 residues. The germline V gene has CDR1 LGHNT and CDR2 FRNRAP. As DNA, the CDR3 is TGTGCTAGTGGTTTGGGACTAGCAAACAATGAGCAGTTCTTC. Its protein is CASGLGLANNEQFF.

This clonotype was seen a few times. The chain recombines TRBV7-2 with TRBJ2-7; 10 bases map to TRBD2. Germline CDR1 SGHTA, CDR2 FQGNSA. The junction had 8 bases not matched to a gene; V was cut back by 4 bases and J by 2 bases. The CDR3 sequence is 16 residues long. CDR3 nucleotide sequence: TGTGCCAGCAGCTCCTCGTCTAGCGGGAGACCCTACGAGCAGTACTTC. Protein product: CASSSSSSGRPYEQYF.

This clonotype was seen a few times. The rearrangement joins TRBV20-1 to TRBJ2-1; D call uncertain. Between the trimmed V and J ends, which lost 2 bases and 0 bases, there was a span of 8 bases. The germline gives CDR1 DFQATT, CDR2 SNEGSKA (reference sequence). The CDR3 totals 14 residues. As DNA, the CDR3 is TGCAGTGCTAGAAGGGTCAGCTCCTACAATGAGCAGTTCTTC. This codes for CSARRVSSYNEQFF.

The V call is TRBV19, the J call TRBJ2-1; D ambiguous. CDR3 length: 13 amino acids. Germline lookup yields CDR1 LNHDA and CDR2 SQIVND (reference sequence). The V and J ends lost 3 bases and 8 bases respectively, with 11 bases between them. CDR3: CASSMPGFHEQFF. The CDR3 DNA sequence: TGTGCCAGTAGTATGCCCGGGTTTCATGAGCAGTTCTTC.

V and J are TRBV4-3 and TRBJ2-7; D perhaps matches TRBD1 (6 bases). Trimming removed 3 bases from V and 3 bases from J, with 15 bases in between. The germline V gene has CDR1 LGHNA and CDR2 YSLEER. The length of the CDR3 is 15 residues. In DNA form, the CDR3 reads TGCGCCAGCAGCCAGGAACAGGGAAGGAACTACGAGCAGTACTTC. Translated: CASSQEQGRNYEQYF.

This chain connects TRBV29-1 to TRBJ2-1; 9 bases line up with TRBD2. This CDR3 has 18 amino acids. V gave up 4 bases and J gave up 0 bases; unmatched junction bases: 13. Germline V gene lookup returns CDR1 SQVTM and CDR2 ANQGSEA. The CDR3 nucleotides read TGCAGCGTTGTTCGCCTAGCGGGATTAAAACCCTCCTACAATGAGCAGTTCTTC. This translates into CSVVRLAGLKPSYNEQFF.

The genes are TRBV10-3 and TRBJ1-6; 7 bases line up with TRBD1. The CDR3 has 14 residues. From germline, CDR1 is ENHRY and CDR2 SYGVKD. V shed 6 bases and J 7 bases; nucleotides not matched to a gene: 6. The CDR3 DNA is TGTGCCATCAGGGCCCCGGGACAGAATTCACCCCTCCACTTT. This codes for CAIRAPGQNSPLHF.

The CDR3 sequence: CASSLTGRTGEKLFF. CDR3 nucleotide sequence: TGTGCCAGCAGCTTAACGGGGCGGACAGGGGAAAAACTGTTTTTT. The chain is built from TRBV11-2 and TRBJ1-4, with 8 bases that match TRBD1. The trim removed 2 bases at V and 8 bases at J, leaving 7 bases unmatched. The CDR3 loop spans 15 amino acids. The germline V gene encodes CDR1 SGHAT and CDR2 FQNNGV.

The rearrangement joins TRBV11-2 to TRBJ1-1; 9 positions match TRBD1. V gave up 0 bases and J gave up 11 bases; unmatched junction bases: 4. The CDR3 has 13 residues. Germline CDR1 reads SGHAT; CDR2 reads FQNNGV. This CDR3 reads CASSLEGDREAFF. CDR3 coding DNA: TGTGCCAGCAGCTTAGAGGGGGACAGGGAGGCTTTCTTT.

The chain employs TRBV7-2 and TRBJ2-7; D is tentatively TRBD1 or TRBD2 (5 bases each). V was shortened by 3 bases and J by 6 bases, with 9 bases between the two germline ends. The CDR3 runs to 12 residues. Germline V lookup: CDR1 SGHTA, CDR2 FQGNSA. Written as DNA, the CDR3 is TGTGCCAGCAGCTTGCTTGGGGGCGAGCAGTACTTC. Amino acids: CASSLLGGEQYF.

This clonotype has just a few counts. The chain couples TRBV3-1 to TRBJ1-6; 8 bases agree with TRBD1. In germline, CDR1 is LGHDT, CDR2 YNNKEL (reference sequence). The CDR3 sequence is 18 residues long. Trimming cost V 3 bases and J 0 bases; bases outside gene matches: 7. This CDR3 reads CASSHSGQASSYNSPLHF. In DNA, the CDR3 is TGTGCCAGCAGCCATTCGGGACAGGCGAGCTCCTATAATTCACCCCTCCACTTT.

This clonotype occurred a few times. This rearrangement joins TRBV20-1 to TRBJ2-2, with 8 bases that match TRBD1. Trimming took 0 bases from V and 5 from J; bases not matched to a gene: 5. This CDR3 is 15 amino acids long. Germline CDR1 reads DFQATT; CDR2 reads SNEGSKA (reference sequence). In DNA form, the CDR3 reads TGCAGTGCTAGAGATCAGGGGGCCTTTACCGGGGAGCTGTTTTTT. Its translation: CSARDQGAFTGELFF.

The V gene is TRBV29-1, the J gene TRBJ1-3, with D uncertain. Per germline, CDR1 SQVTM and CDR2 ANQGSEA. The CDR3 loop spans 13 amino acids. V was pared by 4 bases and J by 3 bases, with 10 bases between. The CDR3 sequence: CSVGHGLGNTIYF. In DNA, the CDR3 is TGCAGCGTTGGGCATGGTCTTGGAAACACCATATATTTT. Full variable domain (missing parts from reference TRBV29-1 and TRBJ1-3): SAVISQKPSRDICQRGTSLTIQCQVDSQVTMMFWYRQQPGQSLTLIATANQGSEATYESGFVIDKFPISRPNLTFSTLTVSNMSPEDSSIYLCSVGHGLGNTIYFGEGSWLTVV.

The V gene is TRBV7-8, the J gene TRBJ2-1; no firm D call. Per germline, CDR1 SGHVS and CDR2 FQNEAQ. Between the trimmed V and J ends, which lost 5 bases and 6 bases, there was a span of 23 bases. CDR3 length: 17 amino acids. In DNA, the CDR3 is TGTGCCAGCAGCCCGCTGAGAGGCTTTTCGGCCCCCAATGAGCAGTTCTTC. The encoded protein is CASSPLRGFSAPNEQFF.

Ten or more counts support this clonotype. The J gene is TRBJ1-1, the V gene TRBV7-9; D call uncertain. There are 14 residues in the CDR3. Trimming pared 1 base from V and 0 bases from J, leaving 6 bases between. The V gene's germline CDR1 is SEHNR and CDR2 FQNEAQ (reference sequence). For the CDR3, the DNA is TGTGCCAGCAGCTTAGGCCAGATGAACACTGAAGCTTTCTTT. Translating gives CASSLGQMNTEAFF.

This clonotype was detected a few times. The chain couples TRBV7-2 to TRBJ2-4, with 10 bases identical to TRBD1. The V gene end was trimmed by 4 bases and the J gene end by 9 bases; junction bases not matched to a gene: 3. CDR1 and CDR2 (germline): SGHTA, FQGNSA. The CDR3 sequence is 13 residues long. The CDR3 spells CASSSWTGGIQYF. The CDR3 region has the DNA TGTGCCAGCAGCTCCTGGACAGGGGGCATTCAGTACTTC. Full variable domain (outside the CDR3, taken from reference TRBV7-2 and TRBJ2-4): GAGVSQSPSNKVTEKGKDVELRCDPISGHTALYWYRQSLGQGLEFLIYFQGNSAPDKSGLPSDRFSAERTGGSVSTLTIQRTQQEDSAVYLCASSSWTGGIQYFGAGTRLSVL.

The rearrangement links TRBV2 to TRBJ2-7; 7 bases are a match to TRBD1. Germline CDR1 SNHLY, CDR2 FYNNEI. With V trimmed by 9 bases and J by 1 base, 9 bases remained unmatched. The CDR3 is made up of 14 amino acids. Here the CDR3 DNA reads TGTGCCAGTCGCCGGGACAGACCGTCCTACGAGCAGTACTTC. Encoded protein: CASRRDRPSYEQYF. The variable domain in full, completed from reference TRBV2 and TRBJ2-7, reads EPEVTQTPSHQVTQMGQEVILRCVPISNHLYFYWYRQILGQKVEFLVSFYNNEISEKSEIFDDQFSVERPDGSNFTLKIRSTKLEDSAMYFCASRRDRPSYEQYFGPGTRLTVT.

This clonotype was seen repeatedly, ten times or more. The chain is built from TRBV5-4 and TRBJ1-6, with D hard to call. The germline gives CDR1 SGHNT, CDR2 YYREEE (reference sequence). The V end was cut by 3 bases, the J end by 8 bases, with 15 bases between. This CDR3 has 15 residues. The CDR3 is CASSSKGLRDSPLHF. CDR3 bases: TGTGCCAGCAGCTCCAAAGGGCTTCGGGATTCACCCCTCCACTTT.

V usage is TRBV24-1 and J usage is TRBJ1-2, with D hard to call. The V gene's germline CDR1 is KGHDR and CDR2 SFDVKD. V was shortened by 4 bases and J by 8 bases, with 13 bases between the two germline ends. This CDR3 contains 13 residues. DNA for the CDR3: TGTGCCACCAGTGAACGCGGGCGGCCGGGCTACACCTTC. Translation: CATSERGRPGYTF.

This clonotype appeared many times. This chain connects TRBV12-3 or TRBV12-4 to TRBJ2-3, with 9 bases matching TRBD1. The V and J ends lost 4 bases and 3 bases, in that order; junction bases with no gene match: 8. The CDR3 has 16 amino acids. CDR3 coding DNA: TGTGCCAGCAGTTCTGGGACAGGGCGGGGAACAGATACGCAGTATTTT. It translates to CASSSGTGRGTDTQYF.

The gene calls are TRBV5-1 and TRBJ1-1, with D maybe TRBD1 (6 bases). V was cut by 5 bases and J by 5 bases, with 19 bases left in between. From germline, CDR1 is SGHRS and CDR2 YFSETQ. The CDR3 is made up of 15 amino acids. Here the CDR3 reads CASRWLTGKETEAFF. The CDR3 DNA sequence: TGCGCCAGCAGGTGGTTAACAGGGAAGGAGACTGAAGCTTTCTTT.

V and J are TRBV5-6 and TRBJ2-3, with 7 positions matching TRBD2. Germline lookup yields CDR1 SGHDT and CDR2 YYEEEE. The length of the CDR3 is 15 residues. With 0 bases clipped from V and 2 bases from J, the junction kept 3 bases outside the gene matches. The CDR3 nucleotides read TGTGCCAGCAGCTTGGAGGGAGGGCCCACAGATACGCAGTATTTT. Amino acid sequence: CASSLEGGPTDTQYF.

The V gene is TRBV7-9, the J gene TRBJ1-1, with a weak D call TRBD1 (5 bases). The germline V and J ends were trimmed by 4 bases and 2 bases, with 11 bases remaining between them. The CDR3 has 14 amino acids. The germline V gene encodes CDR1 SEHNR and CDR2 FQNEAQ (reference sequence). In nucleotides, the CDR3 is TGTGCCAGCAGCTCGCAGGGTTCAAACACTGAAGCTTTCTTT. It yields the protein CASSSQGSNTEAFF.

A few counts support this clonotype. The chain recombines TRBV29-1 with TRBJ1-5; a possible D gene is TRBD1 (5 bases). The length of the CDR3 is 14 residues. Germline loops: CDR1 SQVTM, CDR2 ANQGSEA. The ends were cut back, 5 bases at V and 7 bases at J, with 18 bases in the middle. The CDR3 DNA follows: TGCAGCGTTAGTGCGGGGGTCGGAGGCCAGCCCCAGCATTTT. Its translation is CSVSAGVGGQPQHF.